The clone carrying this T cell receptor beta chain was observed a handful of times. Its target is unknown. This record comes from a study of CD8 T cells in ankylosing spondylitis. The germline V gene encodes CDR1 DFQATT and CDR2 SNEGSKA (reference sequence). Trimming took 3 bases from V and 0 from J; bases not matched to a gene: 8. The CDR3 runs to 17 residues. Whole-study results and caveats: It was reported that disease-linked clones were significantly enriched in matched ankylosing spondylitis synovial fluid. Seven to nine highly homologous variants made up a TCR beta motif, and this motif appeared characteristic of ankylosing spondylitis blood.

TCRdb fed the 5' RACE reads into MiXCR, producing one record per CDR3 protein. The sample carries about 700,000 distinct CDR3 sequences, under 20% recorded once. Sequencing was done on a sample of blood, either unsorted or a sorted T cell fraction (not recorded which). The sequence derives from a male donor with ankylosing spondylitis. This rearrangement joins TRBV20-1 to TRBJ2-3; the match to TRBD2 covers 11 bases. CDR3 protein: CSASLAGGVGSTDTQYF. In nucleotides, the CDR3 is TGCAGTGCTAGCCTAGCGGGAGGAGTCGGGAGCACAGATACGCAGTATTTT.